The TCR beta chain described here comes from a study of cytomegalovirus exposure and HLA in healthy donors. Note on this clone: What it binds is unknown.

60 Vbeta and 13 Jbeta primers were used in PCR. TCRdb keeps only in-frame clones here, not all; method: immunoSEQ multiplex PCR. The sample includes about 220,000 clones, over 70% seen only once; the top ten take 0.71%. Study findings and constraints: Later analysis identified over 15,000 TCR beta sequences associated with HLA alleles, using a false discovery rate threshold of 0.05. HLA-A and HLA-B allele assignments for most subjects were reportedly predicted accurately using TCR beta sequences.

Sequencing was carried out using PBMCs. The receptor was derived from a boy aged 2 to 9 in good health and CMV-seronegative.

In DNA, the CDR3 is TGTGCCATCAGTGATTTAGGGGGAGCAGCCTACGAGCAGTACTTC. Translated: CAISDLGGAAYEQYF. The rearrangement links TRBV10-3 to TRBJ2-7, with D possibly TRBD1 on 6 matching bases. Trimming cost V 3 bases and J 2 bases, with 14 bases left between them. The CDR3 extends over 15 amino acids. CDR1 is ENHRY and CDR2 is SYGVKD in the germline V gene.